This TCR beta chain originates from a study of blood T cell repertoires in COVID-19 (dated by TCRdb to 2020 to 2021). As for the study more broadly: Samples covering the acute and convalescent phases of COVID-19 were provided by collaborators in the United States, Italy and Spain. The prospective study material was composed of cDNA or gDNA derived from T cells, B-cell-depleted T cells, or PBMCs. The dataset comprised deeply sampled blood TCRbeta repertoires from subjects exposed to, actively infected with, or recovered from COVID-19. The repertoires were released in a freely available public database meant as a resource for research on the immune response to SARS-CoV-2. The samples were drawn from the first 160 participants of the ongoing ImmuneRACE study and from more than 1,000 subjects provided by 6 global collaborators. A de-identified subject ID, COVID-19 status, age in years and sex were almost always included in the sample metadata. Where available, HLA class I and class II types were taken from metadata supplied by the sample provider and were not determined by assay-based typing. What the research found in general, with its limitations: The amount of clinical and demographic metadata varied by source and participant and was provided uncurated.

Each collaborating institution followed its own protocols to collect whole blood in K2EDTA tubes. For TCRbeta analysis, collaborator samples were shipped as frozen whole blood, as isolated PBMCs, or as DNA extracted from either sample type. CDR1 and CDR2 (SNHLY, FYNNEI) derive from the germline V gene. V is trimmed back by 4 bases and J by 5 bases, and the junction contains 6 bases that no gene match accounts for. The CDR3 holds 16 amino acids from the cysteine to the phenylalanine. Left in the record is the CDR3 DNA by itself, 48 bases read in frame from the first base. TCRbeta CDR3 regions were amplified from genomic DNA using the immunoSEQ Assay, a bias-controlled multiplex PCR. Per the original workflow: The number of nucleated cells in each sample was estimated by amplification of reference gene primers within the assay. Sequence reads were collapsed and filtered to measure the absolute abundance of every unique TCRbeta CDR3 rearrangement. For each sample, productive Simpson clonality was calculated by taking the square root of Simpson's diversity index across productive rearrangements. TCRdb holds this immuneACCESS table with in-frame rearrangements only. Some clones are missing; in checked studies, unresolved V genes explain under half, and the rest has no known cause. From that table come the V and J calls and clone size; the DNA was used to work out D and trimming. The sample table lists 90,000 to 100,000 clones, about 70% of them with a count of one. 20% to 25% of the sample comes from the top ten.

On this clone itself: The clone's antigen remains unknown. No qualities accompany the bases; no much larger clone lies one base away.

The specimen sequenced was peripheral blood. The V and J segments used are TRBV2 and TRBJ2-5, with 14 junctional bases fitting TRBD2. The receptor comes from a woman in her fifties or sixties in a cohort sampled during active or convalescent COVID-19. The CDR3 region reads CASSGGTSGGGETQYF. In nucleotide form, the sequence is TGTGCCAGCAGTGGTGGGACTAGCGGGGGTGGTGAGACCCAGTACTTC.